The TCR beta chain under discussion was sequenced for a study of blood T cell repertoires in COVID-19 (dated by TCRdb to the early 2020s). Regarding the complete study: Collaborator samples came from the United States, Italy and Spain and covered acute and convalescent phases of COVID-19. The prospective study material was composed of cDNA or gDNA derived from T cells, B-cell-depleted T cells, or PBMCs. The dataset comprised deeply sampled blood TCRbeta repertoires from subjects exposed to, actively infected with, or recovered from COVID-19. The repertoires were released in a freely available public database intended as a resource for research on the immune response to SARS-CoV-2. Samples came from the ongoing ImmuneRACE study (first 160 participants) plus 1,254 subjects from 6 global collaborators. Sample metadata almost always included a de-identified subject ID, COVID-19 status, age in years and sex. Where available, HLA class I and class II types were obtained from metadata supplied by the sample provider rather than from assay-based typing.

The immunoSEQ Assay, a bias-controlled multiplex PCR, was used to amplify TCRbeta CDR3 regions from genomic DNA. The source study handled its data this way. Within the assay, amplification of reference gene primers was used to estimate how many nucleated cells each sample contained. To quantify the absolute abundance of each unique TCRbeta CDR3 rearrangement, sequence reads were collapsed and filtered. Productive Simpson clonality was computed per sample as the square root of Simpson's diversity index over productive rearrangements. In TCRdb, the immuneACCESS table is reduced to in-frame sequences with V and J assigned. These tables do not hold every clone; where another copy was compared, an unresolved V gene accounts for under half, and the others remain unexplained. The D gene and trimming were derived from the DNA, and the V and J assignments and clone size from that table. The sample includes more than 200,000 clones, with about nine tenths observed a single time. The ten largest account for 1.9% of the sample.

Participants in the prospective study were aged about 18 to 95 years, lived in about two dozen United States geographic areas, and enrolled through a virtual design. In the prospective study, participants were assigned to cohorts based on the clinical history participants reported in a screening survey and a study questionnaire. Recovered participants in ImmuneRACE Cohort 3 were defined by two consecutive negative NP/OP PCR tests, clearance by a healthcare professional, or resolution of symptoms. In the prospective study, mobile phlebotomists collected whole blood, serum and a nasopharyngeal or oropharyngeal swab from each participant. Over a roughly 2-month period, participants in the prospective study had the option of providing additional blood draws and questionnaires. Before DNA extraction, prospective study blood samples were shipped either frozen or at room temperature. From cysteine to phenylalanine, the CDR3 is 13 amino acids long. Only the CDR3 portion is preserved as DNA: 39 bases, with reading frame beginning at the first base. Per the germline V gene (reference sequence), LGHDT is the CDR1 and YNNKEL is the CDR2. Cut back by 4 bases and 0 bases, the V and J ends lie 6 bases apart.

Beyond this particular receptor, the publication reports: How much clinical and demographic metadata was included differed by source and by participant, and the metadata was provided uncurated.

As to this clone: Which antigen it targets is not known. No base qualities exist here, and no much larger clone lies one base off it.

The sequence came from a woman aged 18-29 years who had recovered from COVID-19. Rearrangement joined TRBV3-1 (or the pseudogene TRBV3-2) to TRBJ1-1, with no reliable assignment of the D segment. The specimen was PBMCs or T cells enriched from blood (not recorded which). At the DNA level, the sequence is TGTGCCAGCAGCCCTACCATGAACACTGAAGCTTTCTTT. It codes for CASSPTMNTEAFF.